These T cell receptor beta chains were read from a single sample in a study of blood T cell repertoires in COVID-19. Clones were sequenced by immunoSEQ multiplex PCR, and TCRdb holds only the in-frame ones, with some missing. Of some 120,000 clones listed, approximately 81% were seen once; the top ten hold 6%. Sequenced: peripheral blood. The receptors originated from a man older than 75 with COVID-19, enrolled during active disease. CDR3s include the opening cysteine and the closing phenylalanine or tryptophan. D genes are given only for firm matches. The size entry is marked missing in some rows and otherwise reads once, few, many or a size class.

V gene: TRBV3-1/TRBV3-2; clone size: -; D gene: -; J gene: TRBJ2-1; CDR3 protein: CASSQDSSYNEQFF; CDR3 DNA: TGTGCCAGCAGTCAAGACAGCTCCTACAATGAGCAGTTCTTC
V gene: TRBV27; clone size: -; D gene: TRBD1; J gene: TRBJ1-1; CDR3 protein: CASSSEYRGLDTEAFF; CDR3 DNA: TGTGCCAGCAGTTCAGAATACAGGGGGTTGGACACTGAAGCTTTCTTT
V gene: TRBV5-4; clone size: -; D gene: TRBD2; J gene: TRBJ2-1; CDR3 protein: CASSLEEGLAGVEQFF; CDR3 DNA: TGTGCCAGCAGCTTGGAAGAGGGACTAGCGGGAGTTGAGCAGTTCTTC
V gene: TRBV30; clone size: -; D gene: -; J gene: TRBJ1-6; CDR3 protein: CAWMPEVGMLWSPLHF; CDR3 DNA: TGTGCCTGGATGCCTGAGGTAGGAATGCTCTGGTCACCCCTCCACTTT
V gene: TRBV12-3/TRBV12-4; clone size: -; D gene: -; J gene: TRBJ2-5; CDR3 protein: CASSFLGAETQYF; CDR3 DNA: TGTGCCAGCAGTTTCTTGGGGGCAGAGACCCAGTACTTC
V gene: TRBV6-5; clone size: -; D gene: -; J gene: TRBJ2-7; CDR3 protein: CASSYGGGASYEQYF; CDR3 DNA: TGTGCCAGCAGTTACGGGGGCGGAGCCTCCTACGAGCAGTACTTC
V gene: TRBV7-3; clone size: -; D gene: TRBD2; J gene: TRBJ2-2; CDR3 protein: CASSRGGTSGATGELFF; CDR3 DNA: TGTGCCAGCAGCAGGGGCGGGACTAGCGGTGCGACCGGGGAGCTGTTTTTT
V gene: TRBV4-1; clone size: -; D gene: TRBD2; J gene: TRBJ2-1; CDR3 protein: CASSQGLADINEQFF; CDR3 DNA: TGCGCCAGCAGCCAAGGGCTAGCGGATATCAATGAGCAGTTCTTC
V gene: TRBV5-6; clone size: -; D gene: TRBD2; J gene: TRBJ2-7; CDR3 protein: CASSLWTSGSRSEQYF; CDR3 DNA: TGTGCCAGCAGCTTGTGGACTAGCGGGAGTCGTAGCGAGCAGTACTTC
V gene: TRBV12-5; clone size: many; D gene: TRBD1; J gene: TRBJ2-5; CDR3 protein: CASGHTTTGGETQYF; CDR3 DNA: TGTGCTAGTGGTCACACAACGACAGGGGGGGAGACCCAGTACTTC
V gene: TRBV28; clone size: -; D gene: TRBD1; J gene: TRBJ1-2; CDR3 protein: CASSLFDRGSDGYTF; CDR3 DNA: TGTGCCAGCAGTTTATTCGACAGGGGGTCAGATGGCTACACCTTC
V gene: TRBV29-1; clone size: once; D gene: -; J gene: TRBJ1-1; CDR3 protein: CSARGVQGLNTEAFF; CDR3 DNA: TGCAGCGCAAGGGGTGTTCAGGGCTTGAACACTGAAGCTTTCTTT
V gene: TRBV18; clone size: -; D gene: TRBD1; J gene: TRBJ2-3; CDR3 protein: CASSTGTGVPDTQYF; CDR3 DNA: TGTGCCAGCTCAACCGGGACAGGGGTTCCAGATACGCAGTATTTT
V gene: TRBV5-8; clone size: -; D gene: TRBD1; J gene: TRBJ1-2; CDR3 protein: CASSLGYRGIAGYTF; CDR3 DNA: TGTGCCAGCAGCTTGGGCTACAGGGGGATCGCGGGCTACACCTTC
V gene: TRBV28; clone size: -; D gene: -; J gene: TRBJ1-2; CDR3 protein: CASRLQTSWAQANYGYTF; CDR3 DNA: TGTGCCAGCCGTTTGCAAACTTCGTGGGCCCAAGCTAACTATGGCTACACCTTC
V gene: TRBV29-1; clone size: -; D gene: -; J gene: TRBJ1-3; CDR3 protein: CSVQATISGNTIYF; CDR3 DNA: TGCAGCGTCCAAGCGACTATCTCTGGAAACACCATATATTTT
V gene: TRBV5-1; clone size: once; D gene: TRBD2; J gene: TRBJ2-1; CDR3 protein: CASSLSLAGGGDEQFF; CDR3 DNA: TGCGCCAGCAGCTTGTCACTAGCGGGAGGAGGGGATGAGCAGTTCTTC
V gene: TRBV7-9; clone size: -; D gene: TRBD1; J gene: TRBJ1-4; CDR3 protein: CASSGLGGQSNEKLFF; CDR3 DNA: TGTGCCAGCAGCGGCCTAGGGGGCCAGTCTAATGAAAAACTGTTTTTT
V gene: TRBV7-3; clone size: -; D gene: TRBD1; J gene: TRBJ2-3; CDR3 protein: CASSQTGGRTDTQYF; CDR3 DNA: TGTGCCAGCAGCCAGACAGGGGGCCGCACAGATACGCAGTATTTT
V gene: TRBV7-3; clone size: -; D gene: TRBD2; J gene: TRBJ2-1; CDR3 protein: CASSRPGLGHNEQFF; CDR3 DNA: TGTGCCAGCTCTCGCCCGGGACTAGGCCATAATGAGCAGTTCTTC
V gene: TRBV28; clone size: -; D gene: TRBD1; J gene: TRBJ1-5; CDR3 protein: CASSLDRGRRQPQHF; CDR3 DNA: TGTGCCAGCAGTTTGGACAGGGGGCGTCGTCAGCCCCAGCATTTT
V gene: TRBV6-5; clone size: -; D gene: -; J gene: TRBJ1-3; CDR3 protein: CATQGPHSGNTIYF; CDR3 DNA: TGTGCCACCCAGGGGCCTCACTCTGGAAACACCATATATTTT
V gene: TRBV30; clone size: few; D gene: -; J gene: TRBJ2-1; CDR3 protein: CAWKVLQTAYNEQFF; CDR3 DNA: TGTGCCTGGAAAGTACTCCAGACAGCCTACAATGAGCAGTTCTTC
V gene: TRBV10-3; clone size: -; D gene: -; J gene: TRBJ1-5; CDR3 protein: CAISERDIYSNQPQHF; CDR3 DNA: TGTGCCATCAGTGAGCGGGACATATATAGCAATCAGCCCCAGCATTTT
V gene: TRBV28; clone size: -; D gene: -; J gene: TRBJ2-2; CDR3 protein: CASSLSDRGTGELFF; CDR3 DNA: TGTGCCAGCAGTTTATCCGATAGGGGCACCGGGGAGCTGTTTTTT
V gene: TRBV7-3; clone size: -; D gene: TRBD2; J gene: TRBJ2-1; CDR3 protein: CASSNGLAGAYNEQFF; CDR3 DNA: TGTGCCAGCAGCAACGGACTAGCGGGAGCTTACAATGAGCAGTTCTTC
V gene: TRBV7-3; clone size: -; D gene: TRBD2; J gene: TRBJ2-1; CDR3 protein: CASSSPSSGRANNEQFF; CDR3 DNA: TGTGCCAGCAGCTCCCCGTCTAGCGGGAGGGCCAATAATGAGCAGTTCTTC
V gene: TRBV2; clone size: -; D gene: -; J gene: TRBJ2-1; CDR3 protein: CASKAVDEQFF; CDR3 DNA: TGTGCCAGCAAAGCGGTCGATGAGCAGTTCTTC
V gene: TRBV5-4; clone size: -; D gene: TRBD2; J gene: TRBJ2-1; CDR3 protein: CASSARLAELYNEQFF; CDR3 DNA: TGTGCCAGCAGCGCTAGACTAGCGGAACTATACAATGAGCAGTTCTTC
V gene: TRBV6-5; clone size: once; D gene: -; J gene: TRBJ2-5; CDR3 protein: CASSYRGHYGETQYF; CDR3 DNA: TGTGCCAGCAGTTACAGGGGCCATTACGGAGAGACCCAGTACTTC
V gene: TRBV28; clone size: -; D gene: -; J gene: TRBJ1-6; CDR3 protein: CASSLPQEVSPLHF; CDR3 DNA: TGTGCCAGTTCCTTACCCCAGGAGGTTTCACCCCTCCACTTT
V gene: TRBV28; clone size: -; D gene: TRBD1; J gene: TRBJ1-3; CDR3 protein: CASSWGTVSGNTIYF; CDR3 DNA: TGTGCCAGCAGTTGGGGGACAGTCTCTGGAAACACCATATATTTT
V gene: TRBV9; clone size: once; D gene: TRBD2; J gene: TRBJ2-7; CDR3 protein: CASSVSGLAPEQYF; CDR3 DNA: TGTGCCAGCAGCGTCTCGGGACTAGCGCCCGAGCAGTACTTC
V gene: TRBV28; clone size: few; D gene: -; J gene: TRBJ1-3; CDR3 protein: CASTPRRGGGGNTIYF; CDR3 DNA: TGTGCCAGCACCCCCCGGCGGGGGGGAGGCGGAAACACCATATATTTT
V gene: TRBV3-1/TRBV3-2; clone size: -; D gene: TRBD1; J gene: TRBJ1-2; CDR3 protein: CASSQDWMGQGLSGYTF; CDR3 DNA: TGTGCCAGCAGCCAAGATTGGATGGGACAGGGGTTGTCTGGCTACACCTTC
V gene: TRBV5-1; clone size: -; D gene: -; J gene: TRBJ1-1; CDR3 protein: CASSFGGNTEAFF; CDR3 DNA: TGCGCCAGCAGCTTCGGGGGGAACACTGAAGCTTTCTTT
V gene: TRBV6-5; clone size: -; D gene: -; J gene: TRBJ1-2; CDR3 protein: CASIRGEGGYGYTF; CDR3 DNA: TGTGCCAGCATTCGCGGGGAGGGAGGCTATGGCTACACCTTC
V gene: TRBV5-4; clone size: -; D gene: TRBD1; J gene: TRBJ1-2; CDR3 protein: CASSYRQGGYGYTF; CDR3 DNA: TGTGCCAGCAGCTATAGACAGGGGGGCTATGGCTACACCTTC
V gene: TRBV11-2; clone size: once; D gene: -; J gene: TRBJ2-1; CDR3 protein: CASSTSSYNEQFF; CDR3 DNA: TGTGCCAGCAGCACCAGCTCCTACAATGAGCAGTTCTTC
V gene: TRBV24-1; clone size: -; D gene: TRBD1; J gene: TRBJ1-2; CDR3 protein: CATSDGGQGAGGYTF; CDR3 DNA: TGTGCCACCAGTGATGGGGGACAGGGGGCAGGTGGCTACACCTTC
V gene: TRBV4-2; clone size: few; D gene: TRBD2; J gene: TRBJ2-7; CDR3 protein: CASSQGTSGRSYEQYF; CDR3 DNA: TGTGCCAGCAGCCAAGGGACTAGCGGGAGGAGCTACGAGCAGTACTTC
V gene: TRBV9; clone size: -; D gene: -; J gene: TRBJ2-1; CDR3 protein: CASSVSPGERDEQFF; CDR3 DNA: TGTGCCAGCAGCGTATCCCCGGGAGAAAGAGATGAGCAGTTCTTC
V gene: TRBV10-2; clone size: medium-sized; D gene: -; J gene: TRBJ2-7; CDR3 protein: CASRLGGAVNEQYF; CDR3 DNA: TGCGCCAGCAGGCTAGGGGGGGCGGTAAACGAGCAGTACTTC